The source of this TCR beta chain is a study of T cell changes during pregnancy in multiple sclerosis. Repertoires were generated with immunoSEQ multiplex PCR, while TCRdb's copy carries only in-frame clones and drops some. The table records approximately 69,000 clones, around 90% of them present only once. V gave up 7 bases and J gave up 7 bases, with 14 bases separating them. There are 13 residues in the CDR3. CDR1 and CDR2 from the germline V gene are PRHDT and FYEKMQ (reference sequence). J is TRBJ2-1 and V is TRBV13; possible D gene TRBD2, 6 bases. The sequences come from peripheral blood, collected in the second trimester of pregnancy. This TCR was sampled from a female donor in good health, enrolled as a control in a pregnancy study. The CDR3 loop reads CASKIGGRNEQFF. CDR3 DNA: TGTGCCAGCAAAATAGGAGGGAGGAATGAGCAGTTCTTC.